This TCR beta chain was captured by sequencing in a study of blood T cells in healthy people across ages. Study-level results: Long-lived and aged donors differed, with more naive CD4+ cells and higher diversity in the long-lived. TCR beta diversity per million T cells fell roughly linearly with age.

Each donor's blood draw was roughly 9.8 milliliters of peripheral blood. Comments on this clonotype: The antigen remains undetermined.

In germline, CDR1 is MNHEY, CDR2 SVGEGT. The germline V and J ends were trimmed by 2 bases and 7 bases, with 8 bases remaining between them. The CDR3 length is 12 residues. Combining a sample-barcoded 5' primer with a J-beta primer mix, a second PCR ran for roughly 7 to 12 cycles. There were at least 3 million CDR3-containing paired-end reads obtained from each sample. TCRdb independently ran MiXCR on the 5' RACE reads; one entry per CDR3 protein. Among some 1.4 million distinct CDR3 sequences listed, approximately 38% were seen once. This receptor was identified in a woman younger than 30 in good health. V and J are TRBV6-2 or TRBV6-3 and TRBJ2-5; D gene ambiguous. The sample was blood. CDR3 sequence reads: CASSYGFGTQYF. As DNA, the CDR3 is TGTGCCAGCAGTTACGGTTTCGGGACCCAGTACTTC.